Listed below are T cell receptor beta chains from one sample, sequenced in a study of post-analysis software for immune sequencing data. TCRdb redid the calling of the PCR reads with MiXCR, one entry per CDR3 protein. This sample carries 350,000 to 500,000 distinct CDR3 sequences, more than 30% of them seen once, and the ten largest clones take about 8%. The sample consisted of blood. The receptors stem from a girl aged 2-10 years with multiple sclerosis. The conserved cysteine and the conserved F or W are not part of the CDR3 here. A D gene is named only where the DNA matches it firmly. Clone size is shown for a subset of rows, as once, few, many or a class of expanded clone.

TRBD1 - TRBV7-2 ASSPRRQGATNEKLF
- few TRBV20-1 SARDGHSTSKNIQY
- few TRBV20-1 SARVLPEQY
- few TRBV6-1 ASIRDSPPYNEQF
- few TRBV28 ASSLSDNPPYNEQF
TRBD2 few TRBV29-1 SVGGLAGVGYEQY
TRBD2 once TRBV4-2 ASSQSAGGQETQY
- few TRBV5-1 ASSLASSLIQETQY
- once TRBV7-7 ASSPKPSGTDTQY
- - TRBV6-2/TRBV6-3 ASSYGWSVADTQY
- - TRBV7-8 ASSLGRNYNEQF
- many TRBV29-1 SVAVNTEAF
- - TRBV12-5 ASGLGEGSTEAF
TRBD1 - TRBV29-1 SVGGTGKANTEAF
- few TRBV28 ASRGAYEQY
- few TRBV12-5 ASGLVFRSSFTDTQY
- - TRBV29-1 SVEGGPTDVGYGYT
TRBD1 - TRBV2 ASSRLGQVRNEQF
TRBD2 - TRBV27 ASSTGTSTYEQY
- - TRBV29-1 SVDAGIAKNIQY
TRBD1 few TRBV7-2 ASSRISGGTGSETQY
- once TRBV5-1 ASSWGGGRETQY
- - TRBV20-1 SARRQARLEYTQY
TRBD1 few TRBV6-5 ASSYSIPGQLFYGYT
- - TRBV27 ASRPTGLYGELF
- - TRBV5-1 ASSLWQLSYEQY
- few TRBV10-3 AISGGYEGQY
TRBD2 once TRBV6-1 ASSALTSGYYEQY
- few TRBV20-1 SARDVRGRYNEQF
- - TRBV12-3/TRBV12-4 ASSPPGGRDGYT
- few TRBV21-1 ASSKRGFDYGYT
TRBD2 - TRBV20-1 SARDVAGGNTQY
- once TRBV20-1 SARRRAETQY
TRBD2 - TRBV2 ASSGLAGEEETQY
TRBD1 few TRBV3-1 ASSQLTDRDPYEQY
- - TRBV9 ASSPPRVRTVDEQF
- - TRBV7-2 ASSLSLATWYGYT
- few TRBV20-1 SAPSGGHEQF
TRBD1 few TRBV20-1 SARDFWPTGVNEQF
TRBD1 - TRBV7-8 ASSFINSGTVNTGELF
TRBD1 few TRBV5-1 ASSVDRAYSYEQY
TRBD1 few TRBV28 ASKAGGRAAF
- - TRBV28 AIEAGSSEAF
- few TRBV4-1 ASSRPPGVSYNEQF
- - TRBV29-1 SVANRAVNEKLF